This TCR beta chain was identified during a study of CD8+ T cells in alopecia areata. In the case of this clone: Its specificity is unknown.

Alopecia areata patients provided lesional scalp punch biopsies and peripheral blood, both collected for the study. Once RNA had been extracted, it was reverse transcribed into cDNA to act as the sequencing template. The protocol was immunoSEQ multiplex PCR, while the TCRdb copy is restricted to in-frame clones and leaves out a portion. Of around 82,000 clones listed, 51% were seen once; the top ten hold roughly 5.6%. CDR1 and CDR2 from the germline V gene are SQVTM and ANQGSEA. This CDR3 comprises 14 residues. The ends lost 4 bases at V and 6 bases at J; junction bases unmatched: 7. Study conclusions and caveats: Sharing of TCRs across patients appeared less clear than in mice, possibly for HLA-related reasons. Normal skin contains resident alphabeta T cells, and these are also sequenced in scalp samples. Clonality exceeded that of normal scalp in lesional scalp, most notably in alopecia totalis/universalis.

This receptor was identified in a human donor with alopecia areata. The chain combines TRBV29-1 with TRBJ2-2; 8 bases agree with TRBD1. The sequenced sample consisted of NKG2D-high CD8+ T cells sorted from blood. The CDR3 sequence: CSVVLGQGAGELFF. CDR3 bases: TGCAGCGTTGTCCTAGGACAGGGAGCCGGGGAGCTGTTTTTT.